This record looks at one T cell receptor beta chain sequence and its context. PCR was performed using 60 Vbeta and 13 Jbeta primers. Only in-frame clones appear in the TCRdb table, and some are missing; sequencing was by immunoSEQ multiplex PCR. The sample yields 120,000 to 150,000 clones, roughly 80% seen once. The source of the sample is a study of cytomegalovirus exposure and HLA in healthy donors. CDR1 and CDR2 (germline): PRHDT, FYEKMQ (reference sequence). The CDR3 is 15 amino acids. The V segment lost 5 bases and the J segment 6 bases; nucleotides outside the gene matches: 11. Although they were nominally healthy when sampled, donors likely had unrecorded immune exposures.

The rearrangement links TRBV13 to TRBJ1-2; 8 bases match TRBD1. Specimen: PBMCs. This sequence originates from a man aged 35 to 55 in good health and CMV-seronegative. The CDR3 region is CASSERTGRFDGYTF. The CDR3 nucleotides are TGTGCCAGCAGCGAAAGGACAGGGCGGTTTGATGGCTACACCTTC.